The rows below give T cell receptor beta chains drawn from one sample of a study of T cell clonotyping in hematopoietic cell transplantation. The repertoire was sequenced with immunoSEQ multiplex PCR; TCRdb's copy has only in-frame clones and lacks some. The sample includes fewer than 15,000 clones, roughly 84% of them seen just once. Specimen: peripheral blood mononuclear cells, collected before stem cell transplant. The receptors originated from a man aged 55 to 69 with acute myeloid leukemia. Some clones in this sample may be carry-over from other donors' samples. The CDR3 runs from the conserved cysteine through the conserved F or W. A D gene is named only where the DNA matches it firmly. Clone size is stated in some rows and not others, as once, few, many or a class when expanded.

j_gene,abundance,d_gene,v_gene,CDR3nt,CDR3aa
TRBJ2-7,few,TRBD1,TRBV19,TGTGCCAGTAGTATGGGGTCAGGGGGATTCTACGAGCAGTACTTC,CASSMGSGGFYEQYF
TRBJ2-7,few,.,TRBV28,TGTGCCAGCAGTTTCCCTGCGGGGCGCTCAGCGTCTTACGAGCAGTACTTC,CASSFPAGRSASYEQYF
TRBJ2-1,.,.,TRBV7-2,TGTGCCAGCAGCCCTATGCCGGGTGGCTACAATGAGCAGTTCTTC,CASSPMPGGYNEQFF
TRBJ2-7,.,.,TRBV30,TGTGCCTGGAGCTTTGGACCAACCTACGAGCAGTACTTC,CAWSFGPTYEQYF
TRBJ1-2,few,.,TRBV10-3,TGTGCCATCAGTGTTGAAAGGGCGATAGGAGGCTACACCTTC,CAISVERAIGGYTF
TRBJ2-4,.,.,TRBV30,TGTGCCTGGGGCGGGACAGCCCGTTTAGCCAAAAACATTCAGTACTTC,CAWGGTARLAKNIQYF
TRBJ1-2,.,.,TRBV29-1,TGCAGCGCCCAGGAATTCACACGGGCGAACTATGGCTACACCTTC,CSAQEFTRANYGYTF
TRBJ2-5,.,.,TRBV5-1,TGCGCCAGCAGCTCGTTCGGGACACTAGAAGAGACCCAGTACTTC,CASSSFGTLEETQYF
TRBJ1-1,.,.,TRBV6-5,TGTGCCAGCAGTTACTCGGCTCGTTTGAACACTGAAGCTTTCTTT,CASSYSARLNTEAFF
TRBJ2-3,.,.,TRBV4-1,TGCGCCAGCAGCCAAACCGGGACCCGCGATACGCAGTATTTT,CASSQTGTRDTQYF
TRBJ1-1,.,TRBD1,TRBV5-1,TGCGCCAGCAGCTTCGGCGGCAGGGGGGACACTGAAGCTTTCTTT,CASSFGGRGDTEAFF
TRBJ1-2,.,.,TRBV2,TGTGCCAGCAGCCCCGGGACGAACTATGGCTACACCTTC,CASSPGTNYGYTF
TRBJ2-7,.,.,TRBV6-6,TGTGCCAGCAGTCCAGACCCCGGGGGTGAGGACGAGCAGTACTTC,CASSPDPGGEDEQYF
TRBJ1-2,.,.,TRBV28,TGTGCCAGCAGGGATACTAAGAACTATGGCTACACCTTC,CASRDTKNYGYTF
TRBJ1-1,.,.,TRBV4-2,TGTGCCAGCAGCCAAGATGGAGGGTTGGCCGAAGCTTTCTTT,CASSQDGGLAEAFF
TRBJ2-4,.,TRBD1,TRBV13,TGTGCCAGCAGAGACACCGGGACAGGGGTAGCCAAAAACATTCAGTACTTC,CASRDTGTGVAKNIQYF
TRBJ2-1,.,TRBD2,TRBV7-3,TGTGCCAGCAGCTCCATAGCGGGGGGCCACAATGAGCAGTTCTTC,CASSSIAGGHNEQFF
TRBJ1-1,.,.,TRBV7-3,TGTGCCAGCAGCTCGGACAGTGGGAACACTGAAGCTTTCTTT,CASSSDSGNTEAFF
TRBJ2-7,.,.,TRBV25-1,TGTGCCAGCAGTGTCCTCAGTGGACAAGTTGCACACTTC,CASSVLSGQVAHF
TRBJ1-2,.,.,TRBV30,TGTGCCTGGAGTTCCCGGGGGACGATGGGTGGCTACACCTTC,CAWSSRGTMGGYTF
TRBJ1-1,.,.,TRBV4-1,TGCGCCAGCAGCCATGGAAGGATAACATCAGCCGAAGCTTTCTTT,CASSHGRITSAEAFF
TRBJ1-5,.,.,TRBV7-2,TGTGCCAGCAGCCCCTTGACGGGACGAAATCAGCCCCAGCATTTT,CASSPLTGRNQPQHF
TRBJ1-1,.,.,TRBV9,TGTGCCAGCAGCCCTCTCGGCGGGGGCTACACTGAAGCTTTCTTT,CASSPLGGGYTEAFF
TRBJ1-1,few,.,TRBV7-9,TGTGCCAGCAGCCTCACCCGGACCCAGAACACTGAAGCTTTCTTT,CASSLTRTQNTEAFF
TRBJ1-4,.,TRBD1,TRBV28,TGTGCCAGCAGTTGGGACAGACAAACGGAAAAACTGTTTTTT,CASSWDRQTEKLFF
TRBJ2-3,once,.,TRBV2,TGTGCCAGCCTCCCCAGGGACACCCGAAGTGATACGCAGTATTTT,CASLPRDTRSDTQYF
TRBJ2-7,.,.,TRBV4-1,TGCGCCAGCAGCCAAGACGGGACACTCTACGAGCAGTACTTC,CASSQDGTLYEQYF
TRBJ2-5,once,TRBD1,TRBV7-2,TGTGCCACGGGACAGTACCAAGAGACCCAGTACTTC,CATGQYQETQYF
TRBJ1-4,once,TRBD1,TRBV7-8,TGTGCCAGCAGCACACAGGGGGTTAATGAAAAACTGTTTTTT,CASSTQGVNEKLFF
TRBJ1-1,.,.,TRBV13,TGTGCCAGCATGGGGGGTACTGAAGCTTTCTTT,CASMGGTEAFF
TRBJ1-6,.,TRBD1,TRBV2,TGTGCCAGCAGAACAGGGGGTCACTCACCCCTCCACTTT,CASRTGGHSPLHF
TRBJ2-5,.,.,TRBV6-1,TGTGCCAGCAGTGAACGGGACATGCCCTTTGAGACCCAGTACTTC,CASSERDMPFETQYF
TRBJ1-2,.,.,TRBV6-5,TGTGCCAGCAGTTTGGGGGGGTATGGCTACACCTTC,CASSLGGYGYTF
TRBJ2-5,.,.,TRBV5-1,TGCGCCAGCAGCTCCAACGGGGCCTTGTACCAAGAGACCCAGTACTTC,CASSSNGALYQETQYF
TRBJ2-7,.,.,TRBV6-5,TGCGCCAGCAGTGTCCGAGGGCTTACTAGATACGAGCAGTACTTC,CASSVRGLTRYEQYF
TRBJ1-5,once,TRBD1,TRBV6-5,TGTGCCAGCAGTTCACGACAGGGGGCTAATCAGCCCCAGCATTTT,CASSSRQGANQPQHF
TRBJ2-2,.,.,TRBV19,TGTGCCAGTAGTCCCCCCGTTACCGGGGAGCTGTTTTTT,CASSPPVTGELFF
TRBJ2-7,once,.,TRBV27,TGTGCCAGCAGTTTAGCGGCCTCCTACGAGCAGTACTTC,CASSLAASYEQYF
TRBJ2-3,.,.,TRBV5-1,TGCGCCAGCAGCTCGAGAGATACGCAGTATTTT,CASSSRDTQYF
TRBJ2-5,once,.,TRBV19,TGTGCCAGTAGTTTCTCCCACCGGGAGACCCAGTACTTC,CASSFSHRETQYF
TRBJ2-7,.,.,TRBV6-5,TGTGCCAGCAGTTACGACAGCTCCTACGAGCAGTACTTC,CASSYDSSYEQYF
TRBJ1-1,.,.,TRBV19,TGTGCCAGTAGTATACAGGGGATCATGAACACTGAAGCTTTCTTT,CASSIQGIMNTEAFF
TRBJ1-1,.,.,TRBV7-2,TGTGCCAGCAGCGAAGGGACGGTTTACACTGAAGCTTTCTTT,CASSEGTVYTEAFF
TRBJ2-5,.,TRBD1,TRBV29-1,TGCAGCGTTGAGTCCGGACAGGGGGGTGTGACCCAGTACTTC,CSVESGQGGVTQYF
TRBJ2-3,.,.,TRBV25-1,TGTGCCAGCAGTGAACCGGGGGGCGGAGATACGCAGTATTTT,CASSEPGGGDTQYF
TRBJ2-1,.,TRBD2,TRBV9,TGTGCCAGCAGCGCGACTAGCGGGGGGGCCGATGAGCAGTTCTTC,CASSATSGGADEQFF
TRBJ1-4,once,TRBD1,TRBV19,TGTGCCAGTAGTATCCAACCGGGACAGACTCTTAATGAAAAACTGTTTTTT,CASSIQPGQTLNEKLFF
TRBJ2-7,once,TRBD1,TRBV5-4,TGTGCCAGCAGCCTGGATACCGGGACAGGGGCCTACGAGCAGTACTTC,CASSLDTGTGAYEQYF
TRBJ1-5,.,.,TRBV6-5,TGTGCCAGCAGCGCAGGGCGGACTGGGCCCCAGCATTTT,CASSAGRTGPQHF